This TCR beta chain was identified in a study of OX40 agonist ivuxolimab in advanced cancers. The table came from immunoSEQ multiplex PCR; TCRdb's copy has only in-frame clones and leaves some out. The repertoire holds about 70,000 clones, more than 85% seen once, with 6.5% to 8.5% in the top ten. The CDR3 has 15 residues. Germline V gene data show CDR1 as SEHNR and CDR2 as FQNEAQ (reference sequence). Trimming stripped 6 bases from V and 0 bases from J, with 15 bases between. This sample comprised CD4+ or CD8+ T cells sorted from blood, obtained in a trial of the OX40 agonist ivuxolimab. The gene calls are TRBV7-9 and TRBJ2-7; tentatively, D is TRBD2 (5 bases). This TCR derives from an adult with an advanced solid tumor such as melanoma, head and neck, liver or kidney cancer. CDR3 protein: CASRLERTPSYEQYF. For the CDR3, the DNA is TGTGCCAGCAGACTAGAAAGGACTCCCTCCTACGAGCAGTACTTC.